The entry below gives a single TCR beta chain sequence along with its context. The target antigen is unknown. The PCR made use of 60 Vbeta and 13 Jbeta primers. Libraries were prepared by immunoSEQ multiplex PCR; TCRdb keeps only in-frame clonotypes and omits some of them. This specimen shows around 40,000 clones; the ten leading clones hold roughly 5.8%. This donor lacks a recorded CMV serostatus. This sample is part of a study of cytomegalovirus exposure and HLA in healthy donors. Study-level points and caveats: TCR beta V segments were, for the most part, productive about 87% or about 30% of the time in an earlier analysis. The study reported that TCR beta sequences accurately predicted HLA-A and HLA-B alleles in most subjects.

V gave up 3 bases and J gave up 4 bases, with 4 bases separating them. CDR1 and CDR2 (germline): KGHSH, LQKENI. CDR3 length equals 12 residues. Sequenced input: PBMCs. The rearrangement joins TRBV18 to TRBJ1-3; D ambiguous. This TCR derives from a human donor in good health. The CDR3 coding sequence is TGTGCCAGCTCACCTGAGGGAAACACCATATATTTT. Residues: CASSPEGNTIYF.